The 23 T cell receptor beta chains in this list originate from one sample, sequenced in a study of vaccination effects on CD4 cells after COVID-19. Only in-frame clones appear in the TCRdb table, and some are missing; sequencing was by immunoSEQ multiplex PCR. The table has 50,000 or so clones, around 80% seen once. Subsequent to 10 days of culture, CD4+ T cells were isolated. PCR showed that the person got SARS-CoV-2 infection at some point between March and December 2020. Each participant received a vaccine that was either BNT162b2 or mRNA-1273, given as two doses. For these TCRs, the target antigens are not known. The sequencing here drew on CD4+ T cells from PBMCs cultured without peptide, taken after COVID-19 vaccination. These receptor sequences come from a human donor who had a prior SARS-CoV-2 infection.

This chain links TRBV4-2 with TRBJ1-6, with a possible D match to TRBD1 (6 bases). The CDR3 extends over 15 amino acids. Germline V CDR1 and CDR2: LGHNA, YNFKEQ. The V and J ends lost 2 bases and 7 bases respectively, with 12 bases between them. The CDR3 bases are TGTGCCAGCAGCCAAACGACAGGCAGAAATTCACCCCTCCACTTT. It translates to CASSQTTGRNSPLHF.

The genes are TRBV27 and TRBJ2-5; D is undetermined. Trimming removed 5 bases from V and 2 bases from J, with 9 bases in between. Per the germline V gene, CDR1 is MNHEY and CDR2 is SMNVEV (reference sequence). CDR3 size: 13 residues. The CDR3 loop is CASSAIWQETQYF. CDR3 DNA: TGTGCCAGCAGTGCGATCTGGCAAGAGACCCAGTACTTC.

The chain has TRBV5-5 and TRBJ1-1, with a possible D match to TRBD1 (5 bases). CDR3 length: 13 amino acids. Germline CDR1 reads SGHKS; CDR2 reads YYEKEE (reference sequence). The V and J ends lost 2 bases and 6 bases respectively, with 11 bases between them. The CDR3, as DNA: TGTGCCAGCAGCTTTGGGGCCTTCCCTGAAGCTTTCTTT. It encodes CASSFGAFPEAFF.

The chain carries TRBV24-1 and TRBJ2-2; D unresolved. This CDR3 is 14 amino acids long. Germline CDR1 reads KGHDR; CDR2 reads SFDVKD. V shed 10 bases and J shed 3 bases, with 14 bases lying between them. CDR3 residues: CATEVGGDTGELFF. Written as DNA, the CDR3 is TGTGCCACAGAGGTTGGCGGCGACACCGGGGAGCTGTTTTTT.

The chain uses TRBV7-8 and TRBJ1-2; D call uncertain. V was pared by 1 base and J by 5 bases, with 14 bases between. The germline V gene encodes CDR1 SGHVS and CDR2 FQNEAQ. The CDR3 is 15 amino acids. DNA of the CDR3: TGTGCCAGCAGCTTAGTTCTCCGGGGAGGTTATGGCTACACCTTC. This gives the protein CASSLVLRGGYGYTF.

The chain has TRBV19 and TRBJ2-7; the D call may be TRBD1 or TRBD2 (5 bases each). Germline V lookup: CDR1 LNHDA, CDR2 SQIVND (reference sequence). Trimming left V 3 bases short and J 0 bases short, with 12 bases between. The CDR3 spans 15 residues. The CDR3 here is CASSIFGTPSYEQYF. Written as DNA, the CDR3 is TGTGCCAGTAGTATCTTCGGGACGCCCTCCTACGAGCAGTACTTC.

The rearrangement links TRBV19 to TRBJ1-1; tentative D call: TRBD1 (5 bases). Germline assignment: CDR1 LNHDA and CDR2 SQIVND (reference sequence). Trimming pared 8 bases from V and 3 bases from J, leaving 16 bases between. The CDR3 runs to 14 residues. CDR3 region: CASGARGWDTEAFF. The CDR3 DNA reads as TGTGCCAGTGGGGCGAGGGGCTGGGACACTGAAGCTTTCTTT.

This chain connects TRBV10-3 to TRBJ2-7; no definite D call. The CDR3 runs to 14 residues. CDR1 and CDR2 (germline): ENHRY, SYGVKD. V lost 2 bases and J 0 bases, leaving 8 bases between the germline ends. The CDR3 nucleotides read TGTGCCATCAGTGAGAGAAAGATCTCCTACGAGCAGTACTTC. Translation: CAISERKISYEQYF.

This clone appeared a few times. V usage is TRBV7-3 and J usage is TRBJ2-5; D is perhaps TRBD2 (6 bases). Germline CDR1 and CDR2: SGHTA and FQGTGA. V lost 8 bases and J lost 5, with 21 bases in between. The CDR3 runs to 15 residues. The chain's CDR3 is CASSPGGRAGETQYF. Here the CDR3 DNA reads TGTGCCAGCTCCCCGGGTGGCAGGGCGGGGGAGACCCAGTACTTC.

This clone was seen a single time. The V and J genes are TRBV5-1 and TRBJ2-5, with D tentatively TRBD1 or TRBD2 (5 bases each). V was cut by 3 bases and J by 2 bases, with 11 bases left in between. Germline V CDR1 and CDR2: SGHRS, YFSETQ. The CDR3 contains 14 residues. The CDR3 loop reads CASSSRDPQETQYF. The DNA of the CDR3 is TGCGCCAGCAGCTCCCGGGACCCTCAAGAGACCCAGTACTTC.

In its sample, this clone was seen once. J is TRBJ1-5 and V is TRBV24-1; 7 bases match TRBD1. This CDR3 is 15 amino acids long. V trimming: 3 bases; J trimming: 9 bases; junction bases outside the gene matches: 10. CDR1 KGHDR and CDR2 SFDVKD come from the germline V gene. CDR3 nucleotide sequence: TGTGCCACCAGTGATGCCGGGACAGACCTGGGGCCCCAGCATTTT. This codes for CATSDAGTDLGPQHF.

The genes are TRBV19 and TRBJ1-1; tentative D call: TRBD1 (5 bases). The CDR3 loop spans 15 amino acids. Germline CDR1 is LNHDA and CDR2 is SQIVND (reference sequence). The V and J ends lost 3 bases and 6 bases respectively, with 17 bases between them. The CDR3: CASSMRAGLGSEAFF. The CDR3 DNA is TGTGCCAGTAGTATGAGGGCAGGGCTGGGCTCTGAAGCTTTCTTT.

This chain joins TRBV6-5 and TRBJ1-4, with TRBD1 as a possible D gene (5 bases). The CDR3 is 14 amino acids. V dropped 4 bases and J dropped 4 bases, with 10 bases sitting between them. Germline CDR1 MNHEY, CDR2 SVGAGI. The DNA of the CDR3 is TGTGCCAGCAGTTTTGACAGCGTTAATGAAAAACTGTTTTTT. This gives the protein CASSFDSVNEKLFF.

The chain combines TRBV23-1 with TRBJ2-7; D is ambiguous. TRBV23-1 is marked as an open reading frame, function uncertain. Trimming took 3 bases from V and 0 from J, leaving 12 bases between them. CDR3 length: 15 amino acids. The CDR3 here is CASSHHSTSSYEQYF. CDR3 DNA sequence: TGCGCCAGCAGTCACCATAGTACAAGCTCCTACGAGCAGTACTTC.

This chain connects TRBV24-1 to TRBJ1-1, with 12 bases matching TRBD1. Trimming removed 4 bases from V and 9 bases from J; junction bases left unmatched: 5. This CDR3 is 14 amino acids long. Germline CDR1 is KGHDR and CDR2 is SFDVKD. The CDR3 region is CATSDGDRGRKAFF. The CDR3 DNA reads as TGTGCCACCAGTGACGGGGACAGGGGGCGAAAAGCTTTCTTT.

This chain joins TRBV2 and TRBJ1-3; D is undetermined. The germline gives CDR1 SNHLY, CDR2 FYNNEI. The CDR3 loop spans 13 amino acids. Trimming stripped 7 bases from V and 0 bases from J, with 7 bases between. The CDR3 here is CASMGNSGNTIYF. The CDR3 DNA follows: TGTGCCAGCATGGGAAACTCTGGAAACACCATATATTTT.

The chain joins TRBV10-2 to TRBJ2-3; TRBD2 aligns across 11 bases. This CDR3 region has 18 residues. J was trimmed by 2 bases and V by 7 bases; bases with no gene match: 14. The germline CDR1 and CDR2 sequences are WSHSY and SAAADI. Here the CDR3 reads CASTRTPTSGRITDTQYF. In nucleotides, the CDR3 is TGCGCCAGCACCAGAACCCCTACTAGCGGGAGAATCACAGATACGCAGTATTTT.

This clone was detected once. The chain has TRBV3-1 (or the pseudogene TRBV3-2) and TRBJ2-3, with TRBD1 matching over 8 bases. With 2 bases clipped from V and 8 bases from J, the junction kept 3 bases outside the gene matches. The CDR3 covers 13 residues. Looked up from germline, CDR1 is LGHDT and CDR2 is YNNKEL (reference sequence). CDR3 coding DNA: TGTGCCAGCAGCCAACGAGGACAGGGTACGCAGTATTTT. Amino acids: CASSQRGQGTQYF.

The V and J genes are TRBV18 and TRBJ2-7; D may correspond to TRBD1 or TRBD2 (5 bases each). The CDR3 spans 17 residues. Between the trimmed V and J ends, which lost 3 bases and 2 bases, there was a span of 20 bases. The germline V gene encodes CDR1 KGHSH and CDR2 LQKENI. The CDR3 here is CASSPAQNDRDPYEQYF. Written as DNA, the CDR3 is TGTGCCAGCTCACCGGCCCAAAACGACCGGGACCCCTACGAGCAGTACTTC.

The sample holds a few counts of this clone. The chain carries TRBV7-9 and TRBJ2-2; 7 bases agree with TRBD2. CDR1 is SEHNR and CDR2 is FQNEAQ in the germline V gene (reference sequence). CDR3 length equals 15 residues. V shed 5 bases and J 0 bases; nucleotides not matched to a gene: 3. In DNA, the CDR3 is TGTGCCAGCAGCCGCGGGACTACGAACACCGGGGAGCTGTTTTTT. Protein product: CASSRGTTNTGELFF. Drawing the rest from reference TRBV7-9 and TRBJ2-2, the complete variable domain is DTGVSQNPRHKITKRGQNVTFRCDPISEHNRLYWYRQTLGQGPEFLTYFQNEAQLEKSRLLSDRFSAERPKGSFSTLEIQRTEQGDSAMYLCASSRGTTNTGELFFGEGSRLTVL.

The rearrangement joins TRBV5-4 to TRBJ2-3; D is possibly TRBD2 (6 bases). V was trimmed by 0 bases and J by 4 bases, leaving 12 bases between them. Germline CDR1 is SGHNT and CDR2 is YYREEE (reference sequence). The CDR3 contains 15 residues. For the CDR3, the DNA is TGTGCCAGCAGCTTGGGTCGGGGGATGGCAGATACGCAGTATTTT. It codes for CASSLGRGMADTQYF.

A few counts support this clone. The chain links TRBV2 to TRBJ1-1, with unresolved D. The V end was cut by 3 bases, the J end by 1 base, with 6 bases between. The germline V gene has CDR1 SNHLY and CDR2 FYNNEI. The CDR3 is 13 amino acids. CDR3 DNA: TGTGCCAGCAGTGAGGGGTGGAACACTGAAGCTTTCTTT. Its protein product is CASSEGWNTEAFF.

This clone was counted only a few times. The chain carries TRBV28 and TRBJ2-7; unclear D gene. The CDR3 contains 12 residues. Germline loops: CDR1 MDHEN, CDR2 SYDVKM. Trimming took 7 bases from V and 4 from J, leaving 11 bases between them. The CDR3 DNA follows: TGTGCCAGCACCTACAATCAATACGAGCAGTACTTC. It is translated as CASTYNQYEQYF.